This T cell receptor beta chain comes out of a study of blood T cell repertoires in COVID-19. Study in general: Some COVID-19 samples were acute and others convalescent; all came from the United States, Italy and Spain.

The repertoire was sequenced with immunoSEQ multiplex PCR; TCRdb's copy has only in-frame clones and lacks some. This sample carries 240,000 or so clones, approximately 84% of them seen once, and the ten largest clones take less than 4%. This CDR3 contains 16 residues. The junction had 3 bases not matched to a gene; V was cut back by 2 bases and J by 2 bases. The sequenced material came from peripheral blood. This chain uses TRBV23-1 with TRBJ1-5; 10 bases line up with TRBD1. TRBV23-1 is known as an ORF, though its function is uncertain. This clonotype originated in a woman aged 25 to 39 who had recovered from COVID-19. CDR3 sequence: CASSQTTGGRNQPQHF. The DNA of the CDR3 is TGCGCCAGCAGTCAAACGACAGGGGGCCGCAATCAGCCCCAGCATTTT.